Shown below are 14 T cell receptor beta chains from a single sample sequenced in a study of response to subunit inactivated influenza vaccine. TCRdb passed the RT-PCR reads through MiXCR, listing each CDR3 protein once. Of approximately 700,000 distinct CDR3 sequences in the sample, approximately 13% were seen once. Sample: PBMCs from blood, taken less than 15 days before vaccination. The origin of the receptors is a man aged 50-59 years who received an inactivated influenza vaccine.

This clonotype has just a few counts. This chain links TRBV3-1 with TRBJ2-7; either TRBD1 or TRBD2 may supply D (5 bases each). The germline gives CDR1 LGHDT, CDR2 YNNKEL (reference sequence). CDR3 size: 16 residues. Deletions cut 2 bases from V and 0 bases from J, with 14 bases between. Here the CDR3 reads CASSQPGTASSYEQYF. The CDR3 DNA reads TGTGCCAGCAGCCAACCCGGGACGGCTAGCTCCTACGAGCAGTACTTC.

The rearrangement links TRBV4-3 to TRBJ2-6; D uncertain. Germline CDR1 is LGHNA and CDR2 is YSLEER. V was trimmed by 1 base and J by 4 bases, leaving 11 bases between them. CDR3 length: 16 residues. CDR3 DNA: TGCGCCAGCAGCCAAGTAACGGGCAACGGGGCCAACGTCCTGACTTTC. Translation gives CASSQVTGNGANVLTF.

This clonotype was detected ten times or more. This chain joins TRBV19 and TRBJ1-1; the D is unclear. Germline V gene data show CDR1 as LNHDA and CDR2 as SQIVND (reference sequence). V lost 3 bases to trimming and J lost 1 base, with 6 bases between them. CDR3 length: 13 amino acids. CDR3 loop: CASSISANTEAFF. The CDR3, as DNA: TGTGCCAGTAGTATCAGCGCGAACACTGAAGCTTTCTTT.

This clonotype showed up just a few times. The chain employs TRBV12-3 or TRBV12-4 and TRBJ1-6; 7 bases are shared with TRBD1. This CDR3 region has 13 residues. With V trimmed by 6 bases and J by 7 bases, 3 bases remained unmatched. The CDR3 DNA is TGTGCCAGCAGCACACAGGGGAATTCACCCCTCCACTTT. This gives the protein CASSTQGNSPLHF.

This clonotype was observed at least ten times. V and J are TRBV6-2 or TRBV6-3 and TRBJ2-2; 12 bases are shared with TRBD2. J gave up 6 bases and V 2 bases, and 16 bases lay outside the gene matches. Germline V gene sequence: CDR1 MNHEY, CDR2 SVGEGT. The length of the CDR3 is 20 residues. CDR3 sequence reads: CASSYRIGFSTSGGPGELFF. The CDR3, as DNA: TGTGCCAGCAGTTACCGGATTGGGTTCTCGACTAGCGGGGGTCCCGGGGAGCTGTTTTTT.

The chain uses TRBV20-1 and TRBJ1-6; no definite D call. The CDR3 is 16 residues long. Trimming stripped 0 bases from V and 0 bases from J, with 9 bases between. Germline V gene sequence: CDR1 DFQATT, CDR2 SNEGSKA (reference sequence). The DNA for the CDR3 is TGCAGTGCTAGAGAATTGCAGGCCTCCTATAATTCACCCCTCCACTTT. This gives the protein CSARELQASYNSPLHF.

In the case of this clonotype: This may stem from a read error, because a much larger clone lies one nucleotide away. The chain uses TRBV3-1 and TRBJ2-7; D is unresolved. The CDR3 spans 17 residues. Germline V gene lookup returns CDR1 LGHDT and CDR2 YNNKEL (reference sequence). Written as DNA, the CDR3 is TGTGCCAGCAGCCAAGTCTCAACCAGGTTGAGCTCCTACGACCAGTACTTC. Amino acid sequence: CASSQVSTRLSSYDQYF.

This clonotype was observed a few times. CDR3 coding DNA: TGTGCCATCAGTACCCCGGGACAGGGGAACACTGAAGCTTTCTTT. The encoded protein is CAISTPGQGNTEAFF. The chain is built from TRBV10-3 and TRBJ1-1, with 9 nucleotides matching TRBD1. This CDR3 has 15 residues. Germline assignment: CDR1 ENHRY and CDR2 SYGVKD. J gave up 1 base and V 5 bases, and 5 bases lay outside the gene matches.

The chain employs TRBV10-1 and TRBJ2-3, with 7 positions matching TRBD1. Germline V gene data show CDR1 as WNHNN and CDR2 as SYGVQD (reference sequence). The CDR3 covers 16 residues. Trimming removed 3 bases from V and 0 bases from J; junction bases left unmatched: 6. CDR3 residues: CASSDPGDRSTDTQYF. The CDR3 nucleotides are TGCGCCAGCAGTGACCCCGGGGACAGAAGCACAGATACGCAGTATTTT.

Only a few counts were recorded for this clonotype. V usage is TRBV7-2 and J usage is TRBJ2-4; the match to TRBD1 covers 8 bases. CDR3 length: 16 amino acids. V shed 4 bases, J shed 0 bases, and the junction held 5 bases outside the gene matches. CDR1 is SGHTA, CDR2 FQGNSA, per germline. The CDR3 sequence: CASSSATGVAKNIQYF. The DNA of the CDR3 is TGTGCCAGCAGCTCAGCGACAGGGGTAGCCAAAAACATTCAGTACTTC.

This clonotype has only a few counts. The rearrangement links TRBV28 to TRBJ1-2, with no clear D. The CDR3 is 13 amino acids. From germline, CDR1 is MDHEN and CDR2 SYDVKM. V shed 3 bases and J shed 8 bases, with 13 bases lying between them. The CDR3 coding sequence is TGTGCCAGCAGTTTTGGTCAGAGCAAGGGCTACACCTTC. The encoded protein is CASSFGQSKGYTF.

This clonotype showed up just a few times. The chain employs TRBV11-2 and TRBJ1-4, with no clear D. Trimming cost V 4 bases and J 6 bases, with 21 bases left between them. Germline CDR1 and CDR2: SGHAT and FQNNGV. This CDR3 contains 17 residues. CDR3 sequence: CASSSEPSAMKHEKLFF. CDR3 DNA sequence: TGTGCCAGCAGCTCTGAACCCTCCGCAATGAAGCATGAAAAACTGTTTTTT.

Ten or more counts support this clonotype. The chain employs TRBV18 and TRBJ1-4; no clear D gene. CDR3 length equals 14 residues. V was pared by 3 bases and J by 1 base, with 6 bases between. Germline CDR1 KGHSH, CDR2 LQKENI. CDR3 sequence reads: CASSPGGTNEKLFF. The CDR3, as DNA: TGTGCCAGCTCACCGGGAGGAACTAATGAAAAACTGTTTTTT.

In its sample, this clonotype was seen many times. The V call is TRBV5-1, the J call TRBJ2-7; 8 bases are a match to TRBD1. This CDR3 is built from 13 residues. CDR1 and CDR2 (germline): SGHRS, YFSETQ. V lost 0 bases, J lost 5 bases, and 1 base stayed unmatched. As DNA, the CDR3 is TGCGCCAGCAGCTTGGTACAGGGGGACGAGCAGTACTTC. It yields the protein CASSLVQGDEQYF.